A single sample is the source of the 29 T cell receptor beta chains below, sequenced in a study of shared clonotypes between healthy human individuals. Repertoires were generated with immunoSEQ multiplex PCR, while TCRdb's copy carries only in-frame clones and drops some. Found here are 950,000 to 1,300,000 clones, roughly 70% of them singletons; the top ten hold approximately 1.5%. The material sequenced was memory CD4+ T cells sorted from blood. Subset: CD45RA-negative fraction. These receptors were obtained from a man aged 18 to 30 in good health.

This clone was seen a handful of times. The J gene is TRBJ2-1, the V gene TRBV11-2, with 8 bases identical to TRBD2. The CDR3 runs to 13 residues. V trimming: 5 bases; J trimming: 10 bases; junction bases outside the gene matches: 7. CDR1 is SGHAT and CDR2 is FQNNGV in the germline V gene. The CDR3 nucleotides read TGTGCCAGCAGCCCGGGACTAGATTTGGAGCAGTTCTTC. Translating gives CASSPGLDLEQFF.

This chain connects TRBV5-5 to TRBJ1-1, with D possibly TRBD1 on 6 matching bases. CDR1 and CDR2 from the germline V gene are SGHKS and YYEKEE (reference sequence). The V end lost 2 bases, the J end lost 0 bases, and 11 bases lay between the germline ends. This CDR3 spans 15 amino acids. The CDR3 is CASSFLDSMNTEAFF. CDR3 nucleotide sequence: TGTGCCAGCAGCTTCCTGGACAGCATGAACACTGAAGCTTTCTTT. The variable domain in full, with the rest retrieved from reference TRBV5-5 and TRBJ1-1, is DAGVTQSPTHLIKTRGQQVTLRCSPISGHKSVSWYQQVLGQGPQFIFQYYEKEERGRGNFPDRFSARQFPNYSSELNVNALLLGDSALYLCASSFLDSMNTEAFFGQGTRLTVV.

The V and J genes are TRBV11-2 and TRBJ2-5; tentative D call: TRBD2 (5 bases). Looked up from germline, CDR1 is SGHAT and CDR2 is FQNNGV. There are 14 residues in the CDR3. V lost 4 bases, J lost 2 bases, and 11 bases lay in between. The CDR3 loop is CASSSQTGQETQYF. The DNA for the CDR3 is TGTGCCAGCAGCTCCCAGACGGGACAAGAGACCCAGTACTTC.

The rearrangement links TRBV10-3 to TRBJ1-2; the D gene is possibly TRBD1 (6 bases). Deletions cut 5 bases from V and 2 bases from J, with 12 bases between. Germline V gene lookup returns CDR1 ENHRY and CDR2 SYGVKD. This CDR3 contains 14 residues. The CDR3 here is CAISTGMGNYGYTF. The CDR3 bases are TGTGCCATCAGTACAGGGATGGGGAACTATGGCTACACCTTC.

This CDR3 is CASAGVSPYEQYF. Written as DNA, the CDR3 is TGTGCCAGTGCAGGGGTTAGCCCCTACGAGCAGTACTTC. The chain couples TRBV2 to TRBJ2-7, with a weak D call TRBD1 (6 bases). The CDR3 is made up of 13 amino acids. Trimming cost V 9 bases and J 2 bases, with 14 bases left between them. The germline CDR1 and CDR2 sequences are SNHLY and FYNNEI. Drawing the rest from reference TRBV2 and TRBJ2-7, the complete variable domain is EPEVTQTPSHQVTQMGQEVILRCVPISNHLYFYWYRQILGQKVEFLVSFYNNEISEKSEIFDDQFSVERPDGSNFTLKIRSTKLEDSAMYFCASAGVSPYEQYFGPGTRLTVT.

Only one count was recorded for this clone. The chain couples TRBV2 to TRBJ2-2, with D maybe TRBD2 (6 bases). The germline V gene has CDR1 SNHLY and CDR2 FYNNEI. The V end lost 8 bases, the J end lost 1 base, and 11 bases lay between the germline ends. This CDR3 spans 14 amino acids. CDR3 in DNA: TGTGCCAGCGCGGGGCAGGGGAACACCGGGGAGCTGTTTTTT. The encoded protein is CASAGQGNTGELFF. The full variable domain, rest sourced from reference TRBV2 and TRBJ2-2, is EPEVTQTPSHQVTQMGQEVILRCVPISNHLYFYWYRQILGQKVEFLVSFYNNEISEKSEIFDDQFSVERPDGSNFTLKIRSTKLEDSAMYFCASAGQGNTGELFFGEGSRLTVL.

The V and J genes are TRBV30 and TRBJ1-4; tentative D call: TRBD1 (5 bases). CDR1 and CDR2 (germline): GTSNPN, SVGIG (reference sequence). This CDR3 has 13 residues. Trimming pared 5 bases from V and 5 bases from J, leaving 12 bases between. This chain's CDR3 is CAWGGGKNEKLFF. CDR3 nucleotides: TGTGCCTGGGGTGGGGGGAAGAATGAAAAACTGTTTTTT. Drawing the rest from reference TRBV30 and TRBJ1-4, the complete variable domain is SQTIHQWPATLVQPVGSPLSLECTVEGTSNPNLYWYRQAAGRGLQLLFYSVGIGQISSEVPQNLSASRPQDRQFILSSKKLLLSDSGFYLCAWGGGKNEKLFFGSGTQLSVL.

This clone is a singleton in its sample. The rearrangement joins TRBV5-5 to TRBJ1-1; D ambiguous. The V gene's germline CDR1 is SGHKS and CDR2 YYEKEE (reference sequence). The CDR3 length is 12 residues. V was clipped by 0 bases and J by 13 bases, with 13 bases between them. In nucleotides, the CDR3 is TGTGCCAGCAGCTTGGATCTCACGAGGGATTTCTTT. Residues: CASSLDLTRDFF. The full variable domain, rest sourced from reference TRBV5-5 and TRBJ1-1, is DAGVTQSPTHLIKTRGQQVTLRCSPISGHKSVSWYQQVLGQGPQFIFQYYEKEERGRGNFPDRFSARQFPNYSSELNVNALLLGDSALYLCASSLDLTRDFFGQGTRLTVV.

This clone was seen a few times. The same CDR3 also results from other DNA sequences found in this sample. This chain links TRBV7-9 with TRBJ1-1; D call uncertain. V dropped 0 bases and J dropped 1 base, with 9 bases sitting between them. This CDR3 is built from 15 residues. Germline V gives CDR1 SEHNR, CDR2 FQNEAQ (reference sequence). CDR3: CASSLALAGNTEAFF. CDR3 nucleotide sequence: TGTGCCAGCAGCTTAGCTCTTGCGGGGAACACTGAAGCTTTCTTT.

V gene TRBV27 combines with J gene TRBJ2-6, with a possible D match to TRBD2 (5 bases). From germline, CDR1 is MNHEY and CDR2 SMNVEV (reference sequence). The CDR3 totals 19 residues. Trimming left V 1 base short and J 0 bases short, with 16 bases between. The DNA for the CDR3 is TGTGCCAGCAGTTTATTCCCTAGTAGGAGGACCTCTGGGGCCAACGTCCTGACTTTC. Amino acids: CASSLFPSRRTSGANVLTF.

This chain uses TRBV6-1 with TRBJ2-2; no definite D call. Germline loops: CDR1 MNHNS, CDR2 SASEGT. V lost 7 bases, J lost 1 base, and 7 bases lay in between. CDR3 length: 13 amino acids. CDR3 sequence (DNA): TGTGCCAGCAACCAACGGAACACCGGGGAGCTGTTTTTT. It encodes CASNQRNTGELFF.

The V and J genes are TRBV28 and TRBJ2-4; 8 nucleotides align to TRBD2. The germline CDR1 and CDR2 sequences are MDHEN and SYDVKM. With 2 bases clipped from V and 6 bases from J, the junction kept 9 bases outside the gene matches. The CDR3 totals 16 residues. CDR3 nucleotides: TGTGCCAGCAGTTTAATTAGCGGGGATCATAGAAACATTCAGTACTTC. Protein sequence: CASSLISGDHRNIQYF.

The chain recombines TRBV21-1 with TRBJ2-1. TRBV21-1 constitutes a pseudogene. This CDR3 is built from 16 residues. CDR3: CASSKANGRANNEQFF. The CDR3 region has the DNA TGTGCCAGCAGCAAAGCTAACGGCAGAGCCAACAATGAGCAGTTCTTC.

Remarks on this clone: Sequence at one end of the junction differs from germline and may be a read error. The rearrangement uses TRBV2 and TRBJ2-7; no clear D. Looked up from germline, CDR1 is SNHLY and CDR2 is FYNNEI. The CDR3 length is 11 residues. CDR3 sequence: CASSEGSNRLF. CDR3 in DNA: TGTGCCAGCAGTGAAGGGTCTAACAGACTCTTC.

As regards this clone: One end of the junction is discordant with germline, which a read error may explain. V gene TRBV7-7 combines with J gene TRBJ2-1; 10 bases match TRBD2. The CDR3 is 16 residues long. From germline, CDR1 is SSHAT and CDR2 FNYEAQ (reference sequence). CDR3 DNA sequence: TGTGCTAGCAGCTTAGGAGCTAGCGGGGGAGTAAATGAGCAGTTCTTC. Translation gives CASSLGASGGVNEQFF.

The rearrangement joins TRBV18 to TRBJ1-3, with TRBD1 as a possible D gene (6 bases). There are 14 residues in the CDR3. V dropped 4 bases and J dropped 5 bases, with 12 bases sitting between them. CDR1 is KGHSH, CDR2 LQKENI, per germline. The CDR3 spells CASSLSDSRNTIYF. The CDR3 region has the DNA TGTGCCAGCTCACTCTCGGACAGCAGAAACACCATATATTTT.

This chain joins TRBV10-3 and TRBJ1-3; the D is unclear. V was shortened by 0 bases and J by 2 bases, with 5 bases between the two germline ends. There are 14 residues in the CDR3. CDR1 is ENHRY and CDR2 is SYGVKD in the germline V gene. The CDR3 loop reads CAISESGTGNTIYF. The DNA for the CDR3 is TGTGCCATCAGTGAGTCAGGGACTGGAAACACCATATATTTT.

This clone has a handful of counts. The chain has TRBV7-9 and TRBJ2-7, with a possible D match to TRBD1 (6 bases). The length of the CDR3 is 16 residues. CDR1 is SEHNR and CDR2 is FQNEAQ in the germline V gene (reference sequence). V was cut by 4 bases and J by 0 bases, with 16 bases left in between. Here the CDR3 reads CASSSIPSTGSYEQYF. CDR3 nucleotide sequence: TGTGCCAGCAGCTCGATCCCATCGACAGGCTCCTACGAGCAGTACTTC. The full variable domain, its missing parts supplied by reference TRBV7-9 and TRBJ2-7, is DTGVSQNPRHKITKRGQNVTFRCDPISEHNRLYWYRQTLGQGPEFLTYFQNEAQLEKSRLLSDRFSAERPKGSFSTLEIQRTEQGDSAMYLCASSSIPSTGSYEQYFGPGTRLTVT.

The chain carries TRBV27 and TRBJ1-6, with D maybe TRBD1 (6 bases). Germline CDR1 reads MNHEY; CDR2 reads SMNVEV (reference sequence). V gave up 4 bases and J gave up 6 bases, with 13 bases separating them. The CDR3 spans 15 residues. CDR3 bases: TGTGCCAGCAGTTCCAGGGGTTCTGGTAATTCACCCCTCCACTTT. Translating gives CASSSRGSGNSPLHF.

This chain links TRBV10-3 with TRBJ2-7; the D gene is possibly TRBD1 (6 bases). V shed 2 bases and J shed 2 bases, with 10 bases lying between them. CDR3 length: 14 amino acids. Germline CDR1 is ENHRY and CDR2 is SYGVKD. The DNA for the CDR3 is TGTGCCATCAGTGAGGTACAGGGAGCCTACGAGCAGTACTTC. Its protein product is CAISEVQGAYEQYF.

This clone was counted only a few times. The chain links TRBV7-9 to TRBJ1-3, with D possibly being TRBD1 (6 bases). The V and J ends lost 0 bases and 8 bases respectively, with 11 bases between them. CDR1 and CDR2 from the germline V gene are SEHNR and FQNEAQ (reference sequence). The CDR3 runs 14 residues. The CDR3 DNA reads as TGTGCCAGCAGCTTAGCTGGAGGGGGAGACACCATATATTTT. Residues: CASSLAGGGDTIYF. The variable domain in full, completed from reference TRBV7-9 and TRBJ1-3, reads DTGVSQNPRHKITKRGQNVTFRCDPISEHNRLYWYRQTLGQGPEFLTYFQNEAQLEKSRLLSDRFSAERPKGSFSTLEIQRTEQGDSAMYLCASSLAGGGDTIYFGEGSWLTVV.

The chain couples TRBV19 to TRBJ1-4; 8 positions agree with TRBD1. V lost 4 bases, J lost 11 bases, and 15 bases stayed unmatched. The V gene's germline CDR1 is LNHDA and CDR2 SQIVND (reference sequence). The CDR3 is 16 amino acids. The CDR3 DNA reads TGTGCCAGTAGTACTCCAGGACAGGGCCTGAAATTTAAACTGTTTTTT. The encoded protein is CASSTPGQGLKFKLFF.

This clone was seen at least ten times. The chain employs TRBV5-1 and TRBJ2-1; 9 nucleotides line up with TRBD1. The CDR3 length is 14 residues. CDR1 and CDR2 from the germline V gene are SGHRS and YFSETQ. Trimming took 3 bases from V and 3 from J; bases not matched to a gene: 1. CDR3 region: CASSWGQGYNEQFF. The CDR3 DNA is TGCGCCAGCAGCTGGGGACAGGGCTACAATGAGCAGTTCTTC.

The rearrangement uses TRBV5-4 and TRBJ1-4; D perhaps matches TRBD1 (5 bases). The V end lost 4 bases, the J end lost 0 bases, and 7 bases lay between the germline ends. The CDR3 loop spans 14 amino acids. Germline loops: CDR1 SGHNT, CDR2 YYREEE (reference sequence). The CDR3 DNA follows: TGTGCCAGCAGCCAGGGAGCAACTAATGAAAAACTGTTTTTT. It codes for CASSQGATNEKLFF.

In DNA, the CDR3 is TGTGCCACCACAATTCTAGCGGGAGGGGATAATGAGCAGTTCTTC. Translated, it gives CATTILAGGDNEQFF. The rearrangement joins TRBV10-3 to TRBJ2-1; 12 nucleotides agree with TRBD2. Germline V gives CDR1 ENHRY, CDR2 SYGVKD. J lost 7 bases, V lost 10 bases, and 11 bases had no gene match. This CDR3 contains 15 residues.

V usage is TRBV6-1 and J usage is TRBJ2-7; D is undetermined. CDR1 and CDR2 from the germline V gene are MNHNS and SASEGT. The V gene lost 6 bases and the J gene lost 2 bases, with 17 bases spanning the gap. This CDR3 comprises 15 residues. Written as DNA, the CDR3 is TGTGCCAGCAGAACATATCCCCTGGGTCCCTACGAGCAGTACTTC. This encodes CASRTYPLGPYEQYF.

This clone was found a few times. The V and J genes are TRBV5-6 and TRBJ1-2; 9 nucleotides match TRBD1. Per the germline V gene, CDR1 is SGHDT and CDR2 is YYEEEE. The CDR3 contains 14 residues. The V gene end was trimmed by 6 bases and the J gene end by 2 bases; junction bases not matched to a gene: 5. The CDR3 sequence: CASTWTGENYGYTF. The CDR3 DNA sequence: TGTGCCAGCACCTGGACAGGGGAGAACTATGGCTACACCTTC.

The V call is TRBV6-1, the J call TRBJ2-7; 10 bases match TRBD1. Trimming took 0 bases from V and 4 from J; bases not matched to a gene: 3. Germline V gives CDR1 MNHNS, CDR2 SASEGT. The CDR3 consists of 15 residues. CDR3 nucleotides: TGTGCCAGCAGTGAAGCGGACAGGGGGATTTACGAGCAGTACTTC. Its translation is CASSEADRGIYEQYF.

As to this clone: Sequence at one end of the junction differs from germline and may be a read error. The chain carries TRBV11-2 and TRBJ1-2, with D unclear. The CDR3 runs to 16 residues. The germline V gene encodes CDR1 SGHAT and CDR2 FQNNGV. CDR3 coding DNA: TGTGCCAGCAGCCCGACGGGTTGGCGGAGGAACTATGGCTATACCTTC. It specifies CASSPTGWRRNYGYTF.